Below, 2 T cell receptor beta chains from the same sample are listed, as sequenced in a study of cytomegalovirus exposure and HLA in healthy donors. In the PCR, 60 Vbeta and 13 Jbeta primers were used. Assay used: immunoSEQ multiplex PCR; TCRdb lists only in-frame clones, some missing. The table shows around 130,000 clones, with approximately 80% occurring only once. Sequencing was done on a sample of PBMCs. The receptor set was obtained from a woman in her thirties or forties in good health and CMV-seronegative.

The chain employs TRBV4-2 and TRBJ2-7; 11 nucleotides agree with TRBD2. This CDR3 comprises 16 residues. With V trimmed by 0 bases and J by 1 base, 2 bases remained unmatched. Looked up from germline, CDR1 is LGHNA and CDR2 is YNFKEQ. CDR3 protein: CASSQESSGRSYEQYF. The CDR3 DNA reads TGTGCCAGCAGCCAAGAGTCTAGCGGGAGGTCCTACGAGCAGTACTTC.

V is TRBV4-2 and J is TRBJ2-7; 7 bases match TRBD1. This CDR3 is 14 amino acids long. Germline CDR1 is LGHNA and CDR2 is YNFKEQ. V lost 4 bases and J lost 3; bases outside the gene matches: 6. Here the CDR3 DNA reads TGTGCCAGCAGCCCCAGACAGGGCGGCTACGAGCAGTACTTC. The encoded protein is CASSPRQGGYEQYF.